This TCR beta chain was profiled in a study of cytomegalovirus exposure and HLA in healthy donors. Remarks on this clone: Its matching antigen is unknown.

Study-level results: In most subjects, TCR beta sequences reportedly gave accurate predictions of HLA-A and HLA-B alleles. Relative to equally common others, HLA-associated TCR beta chains showed greater clonal expansion in a later analysis.

The CDR3 is 15 amino acids. The germline gives CDR1 SQVTM, CDR2 ANQGSEA. Vbeta (60) and Jbeta (13) primers were used in the PCR. Sequenced by immunoSEQ multiplex PCR; TCRdb stores in-frame clones only, minus some. This sample carries 120,000 to 150,000 clones, roughly 74% of them seen once, and the ten largest clones take more than 2.5%. Nominally healthy donors were sampled, though unrecorded immune exposures were likely. The sequenced sample consisted of PBMCs. The TCR originated in a man aged 40-55 years in good health and CMV-seronegative. The chain couples TRBV29-1 to TRBJ2-5; D is perhaps TRBD1 (6 bases). The J call may be faulty, since TRBJ2-7 better matches the DNA end. The CDR3 sequence is CSVEDQRGGGNEQYF. The CDR3 DNA sequence: TGCAGCGTTGAAGATCAGCGAGGGGGTGGCAACGAGCAGTACTTC.